This T cell receptor (beta chain) was found in a study of T cells in Graves' hyperthyroidism and ophthalmopathy. Amplification targeted TCR beta CDR3 regions from RNA transcripts. First-round RT-PCR targeting the TCR CDR3 was performed with the HTBI primer set. TCRdb re-analysed the multiplex PCR reads in MiXCR, keeping a single row per CDR3 protein. The sample records fewer than 350,000 distinct CDR3 sequences, approximately 19% being singletons. Findings of the study overall: Researchers found most expanded thyroid clonotypes above 0.001 in blood as well. Ophthalmopathy cases were set apart from stable hyperthyroidism by a 13 V-J model.

This clonotype was detected only a few times. Its antigen is currently unknown. Lactation, pregnancy, other autoimmune disease or uncontrolled infection excluded patients. Clinical symptoms, serum thyroxine, TRAb, thyroid ultrasound and orbital computed tomography established diagnosis. The sequenced sample was blood. The TCR originated in a man in his forties or fifties with Graves' ophthalmopathy.

As DNA, the CDR3 is TGCAGTGCTAGAGGGGCCCCCGGGACAGGGACCCTTCTGAACACTGAAGCTTTCTTT. Translating it yields CSARGAPGTGTLLNTEAFF. V gene TRBV20-1 combines with J gene TRBJ1-1; 9 bases agree with TRBD1. The trim removed 1 base at V and 0 bases at J, leaving 15 bases unmatched. This CDR3 is 19 amino acids long. CDR1 and CDR2 from the germline V gene are DFQATT and SNEGSKA (reference sequence).